The 5 T cell receptor beta chains given below trace back to one sample, sequenced in a study of shared clonotypes between healthy human individuals. The protocol was immunoSEQ multiplex PCR, while the TCRdb copy is restricted to in-frame clones and leaves out a portion. Here the sample spans about 770,000 clones, 72% being singletons. Sequencing input: memory CD4+ T cells sorted from blood. Subset meaning: CD45RA-negative fraction. The receptor set was obtained from a woman aged 25 to 39 in good health.

The chain has TRBV7-9 and TRBJ1-1; possible D gene TRBD1, 6 bases. CDR1 is SEHNR and CDR2 is FQNEAQ in the germline V gene (reference sequence). CDR3 length: 14 amino acids. Trimming left V 5 bases short and J 7 bases short, with 17 bases between. The CDR3: CASSRTSGAVEAFF. CDR3 bases: TGTGCCAGCAGCCGCACGTCAGGGGCGGTTGAAGCTTTCTTT.

The chain recombines TRBV5-4 with TRBJ2-7; TRBD1 matches 9 bases. V gave up 4 bases and J gave up 5 bases; unmatched junction bases: 10. Per the germline V gene, CDR1 is SGHNT and CDR2 is YYREEE (reference sequence). The CDR3 has 15 amino acids. The CDR3: CASSPQGALDHEQYF. DNA of the CDR3: TGTGCCAGCAGCCCACAGGGGGCGTTGGACCACGAGCAGTACTTC.

The chain couples TRBV9 to TRBJ1-5; perhaps TRBD1 as D (6 bases). The V gene's germline CDR1 is SGDLS and CDR2 YYNGEE. Trimming stripped 3 bases from V and 6 bases from J, with 13 bases between. This CDR3 region has 14 residues. In nucleotides, the CDR3 is TGTGCCAGCAGCGCCCAAGGGGGGGGTCAGCCCCAGCATTTT. Translation: CASSAQGGGQPQHF.

This rearrangement joins TRBV6-5 to TRBJ2-7, with TRBD2 as a possible D gene (5 bases). There are 15 residues in the CDR3. V was clipped by 2 bases and J by 0 bases, with 11 bases between them. Germline-derived CDR1 and CDR2 are MNHEY and SVGAGI. CDR3 bases: TGTGCCAGCAGTTACGGAGGATCCATCTCCTACGAGCAGTACTTC. Protein product: CASSYGGSISYEQYF.

The chain uses TRBV5-1 and TRBJ2-3, with 11 bases matching TRBD2. Germline trimming cut 5 bases from V and 1 base from J; bases unmatched to any gene: 6. Germline V CDR1 and CDR2: SGHRS, YFSETQ. This CDR3 has 16 amino acids. CDR3: CASSGLAGAGTDTQYF. The CDR3 DNA is TGCGCCAGCAGTGGACTAGCGGGTGCTGGCACAGATACGCAGTATTTT.